These 20 T cell receptor beta chains were all obtained from the same sample, sequenced in a study of read filtering for tumor transcriptome and immune sequencing. From approximately 430 ng of RNA, a library with molecular barcoded alpha/delta and beta/gamma adaptors was made. TCRdb reprocessed the reads with MiXCR, giving one entry per CDR3 protein. The sample includes around 140,000 distinct CDR3 sequences, approximately 13% seen only once; the top ten take 8.4%. The sequencing sample was made of a population of CD138-negative cells sorted from bone marrow. The receptor set was obtained from a donor over 35 with multiple myeloma.

This clonotype was observed at least ten times. The chain combines TRBV7-8 with TRBJ2-4, with 12 bases fitting TRBD2. CDR3 length: 19 amino acids. Germline V gene sequence: CDR1 SGHVS, CDR2 FQNEAQ. Losses at the gene ends were 5 bases for V and 0 bases for J; bases not matched to a gene: 11. CDR3 region: CASSPLAGGPYLAKNIQYF. The CDR3 region has the DNA TGTGCCAGCAGCCCCCTAGCGGGAGGGCCGTATCTAGCCAAAAACATTCAGTACTTC.

In this sample, this clonotype turned up many times. The chain recombines TRBV7-2 with TRBJ2-1; D is perhaps TRBD1 (5 bases). CDR3 size: 15 residues. Trimming pared 2 bases from V and 4 bases from J, leaving 12 bases between. CDR1 and CDR2 (germline): SGHTA, FQGNSA. The CDR3 here is CASSLNGQPYNEQFF. The CDR3 DNA reads as TGTGCCAGCAGCTTAAACGGACAACCTTACAATGAGCAGTTCTTC.

This clonotype was seen only a few times. Since a much larger clone is just one base distant, this may be a read error. This CDR3 is CATGSQSTRLGAYEQYF. CDR3 sequence (DNA): TGTGCCACCGGCAGTCAAAGTACACGACTGGGGGCCTACGAGCAGTACTTC. The chain carries TRBV15 and TRBJ2-7; possibly TRBD1 or TRBD2 for D (5 bases each). CDR1 and CDR2 from the germline V gene are LNHNV and YYDKDF (reference sequence). The CDR3 length is 17 residues. Looking up the rest from reference TRBV15 and TRBJ2-7 gives the full variable domain: DAMVIQNPRYQVTQFGKPVTLSCSQTLNHNVMYWYQQKSSQAPKLLFHYYDKDFNNEADTPDNFQSRRPNTSFCFLDIRSPGLGDTAMYLCATGSQSTRLGAYEQYFGPGTRLTVT.

The J gene is TRBJ2-5, the V gene TRBV2, with TRBD1 as a possible D gene (6 bases). The germline gives CDR1 SNHLY, CDR2 FYNNEI. This CDR3 is built from 15 residues. Trimming left V 3 bases short and J 2 bases short, with 13 bases between. In DNA form, the CDR3 reads TGTGCCAGCAGTGAGACAGGTTCCCCACAAGAGACCCAGTACTTC. As protein: CASSETGSPQETQYF.

This clonotype was found many times. This chain uses TRBV5-6 with TRBJ1-4, with D perhaps TRBD1 (5 bases). This CDR3 spans 14 amino acids. Trimming pared 6 bases from V and 4 bases from J, leaving 13 bases between. Germline V gene lookup returns CDR1 SGHDT and CDR2 YYEEEE. The chain's CDR3 is CASNYRDFNEKLFF. For the CDR3, the DNA is TGTGCCAGCAACTACCGGGACTTTAATGAAAAACTGTTTTTT. Variable domain in full (rest from reference TRBV5-6 and TRBJ1-4): DAGVTQSPTHLIKTRGQQVTLRCSPKSGHDTVSWYQQALGQGPQFIFQYYEEEERQRGNFPDRFSGHQFPNYSSELNVNALLLGDSALYLCASNYRDFNEKLFFGSGTQLSVL.

This clonotype was recorded at least ten times. CDR3 amino acids: CSARTTSGSNYEQYF. The CDR3 DNA reads as TGCAGTGCTAGAACGACTAGCGGGAGTAACTACGAGCAGTACTTC. The chain has TRBV20-1 and TRBJ2-7; 12 positions match TRBD2. Germline CDR1 DFQATT, CDR2 SNEGSKA (reference sequence). Trimming removed 2 bases from V and 3 bases from J; junction bases left unmatched: 5. The length of the CDR3 is 15 residues.

As regards this clonotype: This sequence may be a read error, since a much larger clone differs from it by one base. The chain couples TRBV9 to TRBJ2-6; D not resolved. Germline V CDR1 and CDR2: SGDLS, YYNGEE. The CDR3 has 15 residues. The CDR3 DNA reads as TGTGCCAGCAGCGTGTCCAACTCTGGGCCCAACGTCCTGACTTTC. Translated: CASSVSNSGPNVLTF.

This clonotype was counted many times. The V call is TRBV19, the J call TRBJ2-7, with a possible D match to TRBD1 (6 bases). V shed 0 bases and J shed 2 bases, with 11 bases lying between them. The germline gives CDR1 LNHDA, CDR2 SQIVND (reference sequence). The CDR3 covers 15 residues. CDR3 nucleotide sequence: TGTGCCAGTAGTATAGACGGGACATTACCCTACGAGCAGTACTTC. Translated, it gives CASSIDGTLPYEQYF.

The table lists this clonotype with many counts. The genes are TRBV3-1 and TRBJ1-6; D is ambiguous. The CDR3 consists of 13 residues. CDR1 and CDR2 from the germline V gene are LGHDT and YNNKEL (reference sequence). Trimming shortened V by 4 bases and J by 6 bases, and 7 bases separated the two germline ends. The CDR3 region has the DNA TGTGCCAGCAGCCTAGGGAGTAATTCACCCCTCCACTTT. Its protein product is CASSLGSNSPLHF.

The table lists this clonotype with many counts. The CDR3 DNA is TGCGCCAGCAGCTTGGTGGGAGAGCAGGGCGAGCAGTACTTC. Amino acid sequence: CASSLVGEQGEQYF. V usage is TRBV5-1 and J usage is TRBJ2-7, with D possibly called TRBD1 or TRBD2 (5 bases each). V was pared by 0 bases and J by 6 bases, with 13 bases between. In germline, CDR1 is SGHRS, CDR2 YFSETQ. This CDR3 comprises 14 residues. The entire variable domain, with the rest obtained from reference TRBV5-1 and TRBJ2-7, is as follows: KAGVTQTPRYLIKTRGQQVTLSCSPISGHRSVSWYQQTPGQGLQFLFEYFSETQRNKGNFPGRFSGRQFSNSRSEMNVSTLELGDSALYLCASSLVGEQGEQYFGPGTRLTVT.

This clonotype has at least ten counts. The CDR3 DNA reads as TGTGCCAGCAGCCGCCTTGGGACGGAGAATTTCCAAGAGACCCAGTACTTC. This gives the protein CASSRLGTENFQETQYF. The chain is built from TRBV5-5 and TRBJ2-5, with D perhaps assigned TRBD1 or TRBD2 (5 bases each). V was shortened by 4 bases and J by 1 base, with 20 bases between the two germline ends. The CDR3 sequence is 17 residues long. Germline CDR1 reads SGHKS; CDR2 reads YYEKEE (reference sequence).

This clonotype was found many times. This sequence joins TRBV5-1 and TRBJ2-1, with 8 bases fitting TRBD2. The V gene's germline CDR1 is SGHRS and CDR2 YFSETQ. Trimming took 5 bases from V and 5 from J; bases not matched to a gene: 9. The CDR3 contains 15 residues. The CDR3 DNA sequence: TGCGCCAGCAGACCCATAGTAGCGGGGAACAATGAGCAGTTCTTC. This translates into CASRPIVAGNNEQFF.

This clonotype occurred many times. For the CDR3, the DNA is TGTGCCAGCAGCTACACCGGGACAGGGGCCCGCTCTGGGGCCAACGTCCTGACTTTC. It codes for CASSYTGTGARSGANVLTF. The chain uses TRBV7-3 and TRBJ2-6; 10 nucleotides line up with TRBD1. The CDR3 sequence is 19 residues long. In germline, CDR1 is SGHTA, CDR2 FQGTGA. Germline trimming cut 4 bases from V and 0 bases from J; bases unmatched to any gene: 9.

The chain carries TRBV30 and TRBJ1-2; possible D gene TRBD1, 5 bases. Germline lookup yields CDR1 GTSNPN and CDR2 SVGIG (reference sequence). The CDR3 extends over 11 amino acids. V lost 7 bases and J 3 bases, leaving 9 bases between the germline ends. The chain's CDR3 is CAFRVDYGYTF. CDR3 nucleotide sequence: TGTGCCTTCAGGGTCGACTATGGCTACACCTTC.

At least ten counts were recorded for this clonotype. The chain links TRBV12-5 to TRBJ1-1; the D is unclear. CDR1 and CDR2 (germline): LGHNT, FRNRAP. The CDR3 runs to 17 residues. Trimming took off 0 bases at V and 3 bases at J, with 17 bases between the two ends. Here the CDR3 reads CASGLVSQYSHDTEAFF. In nucleotides, the CDR3 is TGTGCTAGTGGTTTGGTAAGCCAGTACTCCCATGACACTGAAGCTTTCTTT. Based on the CDR3 plus reference TRBV12-5 and TRBJ1-1, the full variable domain is DARVTQTPRHKVTEMGQEVTMRCQPILGHNTVFWYRQTMMQGLELLAYFRNRAPLDDSGMPKDRFSAEMPDATLATLKIQPSEPRDSAVYFCASGLVSQYSHDTEAFFGQGTRLTVV.

The chain combines TRBV3-1 with TRBJ1-6; 7 bases align to TRBD1. With V trimmed by 2 bases and J by 8 bases, 3 bases remained unmatched. The CDR3 sequence is 14 residues long. Germline assignment: CDR1 LGHDT and CDR2 YNNKEL (reference sequence). CDR3 protein: CASSQQGVDSPLHF. The CDR3 region has the DNA TGTGCCAGCAGCCAACAGGGGGTTGATTCACCCCTCCACTTT.

The sample holds many counts of this clonotype. The chain recombines TRBV3-1 with TRBJ2-5, with D tentatively TRBD1 or TRBD2 (5 bases each). CDR1 is LGHDT and CDR2 is YNNKEL in the germline V gene (reference sequence). V shed 1 base and J shed 5 bases, with 11 bases lying between them. The CDR3 length is 14 residues. This chain's CDR3 is CASSQGGVWETQYF. The CDR3 DNA is TGTGCCAGCAGCCAAGGAGGGGTTTGGGAGACCCAGTACTTC.

In its sample, this clonotype was seen many times. This rearrangement joins TRBV24-1 to TRBJ2-4, with 10 bases aligning to TRBD2. With V trimmed by 1 base and J by 7 bases, 3 bases remained unmatched. The CDR3 has 15 amino acids. CDR1 and CDR2 from the germline V gene are KGHDR and SFDVKD. The CDR3 sequence: CATSDLAGGRNIQYF. CDR3 in DNA: TGTGCCACCAGTGATTTAGCGGGAGGGAGGAACATTCAGTACTTC.

This clonotype was detected ten times or more. The chain recombines TRBV27 with TRBJ1-2, with D tentatively TRBD1 (5 bases). V was trimmed by 2 bases and J by 4 bases, leaving 11 bases between them. CDR1 MNHEY and CDR2 SMNVEV come from the germline V gene (reference sequence). The CDR3 loop spans 14 amino acids. Here the CDR3 DNA reads TGTGCCAGCAGTTTAGGTTTCGGGGGCTATGGCTACACCTTC. Its protein product is CASSLGFGGYGYTF.

About this clonotype: A read error is possible here, since a much larger clone lies one base away. The gene calls are TRBV5-1 and TRBJ2-7; TRBD1 matches at 12 bases. V gave up 1 base and J gave up 6 bases; unmatched junction bases: 5. This CDR3 spans 15 amino acids. CDR1 and CDR2 from the germline V gene are SGHRS and YFSETQ. CDR3 residues: CASSLWGQGACEQYF. The DNA of the CDR3 is TGCGCCAGCAGCTTGTGGGGACAGGGGGCCTGCGAGCAGTACTTC.